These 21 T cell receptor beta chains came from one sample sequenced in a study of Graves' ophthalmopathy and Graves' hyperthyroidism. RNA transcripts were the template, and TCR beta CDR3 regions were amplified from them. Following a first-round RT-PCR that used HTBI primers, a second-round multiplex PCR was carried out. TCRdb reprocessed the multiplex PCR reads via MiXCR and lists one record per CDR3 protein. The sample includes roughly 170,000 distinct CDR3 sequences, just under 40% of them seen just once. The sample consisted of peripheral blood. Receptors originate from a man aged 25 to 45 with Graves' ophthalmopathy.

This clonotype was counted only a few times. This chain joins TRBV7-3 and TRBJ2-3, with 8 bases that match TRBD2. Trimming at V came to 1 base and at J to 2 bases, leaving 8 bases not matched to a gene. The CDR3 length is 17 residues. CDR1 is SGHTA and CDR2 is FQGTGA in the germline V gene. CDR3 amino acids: CASSLKRLAINTDTQYF. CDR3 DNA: TGTGCCAGCAGCTTAAAAAGACTAGCGATCAACACAGATACGCAGTATTTT.

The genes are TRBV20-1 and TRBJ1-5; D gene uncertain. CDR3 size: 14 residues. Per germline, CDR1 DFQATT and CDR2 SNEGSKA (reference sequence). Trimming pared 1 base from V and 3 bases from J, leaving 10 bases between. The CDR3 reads CSARVGSTNQPQHF. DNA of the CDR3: TGCAGTGCTAGAGTTGGGTCCACCAATCAGCCCCAGCATTTT.

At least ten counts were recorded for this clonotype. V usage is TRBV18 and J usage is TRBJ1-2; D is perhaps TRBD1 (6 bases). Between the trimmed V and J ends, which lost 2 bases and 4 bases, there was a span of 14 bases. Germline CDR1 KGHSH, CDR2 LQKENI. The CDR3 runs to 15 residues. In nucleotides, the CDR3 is TGTGCCAGCTCACCAAGAGGGGGAACGGGCTATGGCTACACCTTC. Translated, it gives CASSPRGGTGYGYTF.

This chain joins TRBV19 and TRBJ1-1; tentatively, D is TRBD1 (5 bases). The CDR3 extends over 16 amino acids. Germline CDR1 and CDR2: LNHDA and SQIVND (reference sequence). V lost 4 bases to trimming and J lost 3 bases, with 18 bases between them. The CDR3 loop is CASSKRLHRGDTEAFF. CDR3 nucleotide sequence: TGTGCCAGTAGTAAAAGACTGCATCGAGGGGACACTGAAGCTTTCTTT.

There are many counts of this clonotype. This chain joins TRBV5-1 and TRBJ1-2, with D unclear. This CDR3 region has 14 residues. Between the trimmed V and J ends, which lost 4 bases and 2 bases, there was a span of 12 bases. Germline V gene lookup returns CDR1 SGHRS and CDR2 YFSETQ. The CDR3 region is CASSPDRENYGYTF. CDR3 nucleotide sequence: TGCGCCAGCAGCCCTGATAGGGAGAACTATGGCTACACCTTC.

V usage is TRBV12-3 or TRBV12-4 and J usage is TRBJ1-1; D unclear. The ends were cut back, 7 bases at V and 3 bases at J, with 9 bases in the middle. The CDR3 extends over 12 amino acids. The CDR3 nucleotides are TGTGCCAGCAAGACACTTTACACTGAAGCTTTCTTT. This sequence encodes CASKTLYTEAFF.

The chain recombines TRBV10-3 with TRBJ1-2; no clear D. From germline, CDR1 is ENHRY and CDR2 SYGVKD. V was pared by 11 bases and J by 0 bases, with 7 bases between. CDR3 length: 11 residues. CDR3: CAAAANYGYTF. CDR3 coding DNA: TGTGCCGCCGCCGCTAACTATGGCTACACCTTC.

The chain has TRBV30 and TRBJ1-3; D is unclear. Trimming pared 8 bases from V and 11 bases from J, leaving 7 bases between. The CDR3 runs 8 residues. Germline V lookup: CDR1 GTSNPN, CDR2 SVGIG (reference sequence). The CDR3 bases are TGTGCCCTGAATTCCATATATTTT. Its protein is CALNSIYF.

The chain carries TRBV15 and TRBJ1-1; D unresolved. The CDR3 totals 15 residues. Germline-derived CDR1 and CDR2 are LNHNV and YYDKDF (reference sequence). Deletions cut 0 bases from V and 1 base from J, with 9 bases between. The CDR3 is CATSRDQSRNTEAFF. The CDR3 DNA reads TGTGCCACCAGCAGAGATCAGTCCAGGAACACTGAAGCTTTCTTT.

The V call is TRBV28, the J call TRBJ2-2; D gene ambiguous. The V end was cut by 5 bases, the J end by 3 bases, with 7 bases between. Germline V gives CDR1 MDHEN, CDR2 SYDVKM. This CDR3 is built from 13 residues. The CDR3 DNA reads TGTGCCAGCAGTCGACGGTACACCGGGGAGCTGTTTTTT. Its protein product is CASSRRYTGELFF.

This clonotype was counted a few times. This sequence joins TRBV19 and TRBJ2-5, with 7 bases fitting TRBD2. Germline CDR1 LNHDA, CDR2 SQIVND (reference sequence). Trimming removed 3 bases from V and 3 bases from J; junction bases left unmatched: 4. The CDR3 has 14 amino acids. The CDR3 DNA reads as TGTGCCAGTAGTATCACAACTAGCGAAGAGACCCAGTACTTC. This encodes CASSITTSEETQYF.

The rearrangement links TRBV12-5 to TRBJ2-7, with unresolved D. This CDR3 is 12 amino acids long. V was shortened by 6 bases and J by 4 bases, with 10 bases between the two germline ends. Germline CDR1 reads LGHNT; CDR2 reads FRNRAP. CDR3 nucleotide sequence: TGTGCTAGTGGCCTGGCGGCGTACGAGCAGTACTTC. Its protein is CASGLAAYEQYF.

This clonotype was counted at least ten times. The CDR3 reads CASSPRTNRGYVAPDYEQYF. The CDR3 region has the DNA TGTGCCAGCAGCCCTAGGACGAACCGCGGTTACGTTGCCCCCGACTACGAGCAGTACTTC. The chain has TRBV4-2 and TRBJ2-7; D is undetermined. Looked up from germline, CDR1 is LGHNA and CDR2 is YNFKEQ. The length of the CDR3 is 20 residues. The V and J ends lost 4 bases and 3 bases respectively, with 31 bases between them.

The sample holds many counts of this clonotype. CDR3: CASSSYPRDQPYEQYF. The CDR3 coding sequence is TGTGCCAGCAGCTCCTACCCGAGGGACCAACCCTACGAGCAGTACTTC. V usage is TRBV11-3 and J usage is TRBJ2-7, with D tentatively TRBD1 or TRBD2 (5 bases each). The CDR3 contains 16 residues. Between the trimmed V and J ends, which lost 4 bases and 2 bases, there was a span of 18 bases. In germline, CDR1 is SGHNT, CDR2 YENEEA.

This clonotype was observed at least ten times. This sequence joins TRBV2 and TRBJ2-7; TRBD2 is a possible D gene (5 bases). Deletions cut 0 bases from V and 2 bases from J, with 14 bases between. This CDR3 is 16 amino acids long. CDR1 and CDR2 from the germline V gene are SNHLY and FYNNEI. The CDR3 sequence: CASSEALRETTYEQYF. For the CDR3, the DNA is TGTGCCAGCAGTGAAGCGCTTAGGGAGACCACCTACGAGCAGTACTTC.

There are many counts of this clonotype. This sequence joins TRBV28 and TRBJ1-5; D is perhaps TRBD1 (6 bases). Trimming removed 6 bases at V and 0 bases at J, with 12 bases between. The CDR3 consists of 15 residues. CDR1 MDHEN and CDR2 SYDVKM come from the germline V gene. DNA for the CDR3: TGTGCCAGCAGGGCCGGGACATTTAGCAATCAGCCCCAGCATTTT. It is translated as CASRAGTFSNQPQHF.

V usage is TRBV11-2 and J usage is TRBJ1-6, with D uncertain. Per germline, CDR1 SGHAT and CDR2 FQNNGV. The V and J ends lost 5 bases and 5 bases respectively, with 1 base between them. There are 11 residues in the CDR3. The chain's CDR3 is CASSHNSPLHF. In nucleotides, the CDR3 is TGTGCCAGCAGCCATAATTCACCCCTCCACTTT.

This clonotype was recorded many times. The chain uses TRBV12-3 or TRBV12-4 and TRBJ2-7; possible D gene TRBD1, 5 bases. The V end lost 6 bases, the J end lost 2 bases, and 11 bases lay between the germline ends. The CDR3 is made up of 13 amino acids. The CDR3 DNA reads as TGTGCCAGCAGGCAGGGTTCGGCCTACGAGCAGTACTTC. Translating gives CASRQGSAYEQYF.

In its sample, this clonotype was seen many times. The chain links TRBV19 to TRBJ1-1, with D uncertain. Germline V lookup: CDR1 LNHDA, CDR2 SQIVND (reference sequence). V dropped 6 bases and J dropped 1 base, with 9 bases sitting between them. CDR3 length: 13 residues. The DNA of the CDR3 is TGTGCCAGTAGCCCCCTTGGGAACACTGAAGCTTTCTTT. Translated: CASSPLGNTEAFF.

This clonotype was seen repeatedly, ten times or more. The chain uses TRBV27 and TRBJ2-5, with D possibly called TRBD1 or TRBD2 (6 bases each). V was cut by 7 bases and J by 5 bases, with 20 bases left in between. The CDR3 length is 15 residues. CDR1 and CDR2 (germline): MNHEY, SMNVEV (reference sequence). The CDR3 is CASTLTGLRGETQYF. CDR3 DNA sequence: TGTGCCAGCACCCTTACGGGACTCAGGGGTGAGACCCAGTACTTC.

The CDR3 is CASSKGRTNSPLHF. For the CDR3, the DNA is TGTGCCAGCAGCAAGGGACGGACGAATTCACCCCTCCACTTT. The gene calls are TRBV28 and TRBJ1-6; D may be TRBD1 (5 bases). V lost 6 bases and J lost 7, with 13 bases in between. The length of the CDR3 is 14 residues. The germline V gene encodes CDR1 MDHEN and CDR2 SYDVKM.